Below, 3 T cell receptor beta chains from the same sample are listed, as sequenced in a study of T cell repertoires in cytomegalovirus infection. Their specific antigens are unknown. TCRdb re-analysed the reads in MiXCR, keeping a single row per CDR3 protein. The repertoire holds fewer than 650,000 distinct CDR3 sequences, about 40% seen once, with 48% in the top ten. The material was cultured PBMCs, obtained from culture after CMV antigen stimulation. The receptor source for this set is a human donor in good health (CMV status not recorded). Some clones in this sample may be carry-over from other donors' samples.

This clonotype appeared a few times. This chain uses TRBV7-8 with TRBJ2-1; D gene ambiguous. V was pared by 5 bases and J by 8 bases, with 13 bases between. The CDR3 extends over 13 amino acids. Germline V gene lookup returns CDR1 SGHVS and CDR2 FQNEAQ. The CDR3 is CASSPYQHDEQFF. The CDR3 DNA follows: TGTGCCAGCAGCCCCTACCAACATGATGAGCAGTTCTTC.

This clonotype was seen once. The CDR3 here is CASSLERSVNYEQYF. The CDR3 coding sequence is TGTGCCAGCAGCCTAGAACGATCGGTCAACTACGAGCAGTACTTC. The chain uses TRBV7-8 and TRBJ2-7; D is unclear. V lost 5 bases and J 3 bases, leaving 17 bases between the germline ends. CDR1 SGHVS and CDR2 FQNEAQ come from the germline V gene. This CDR3 is built from 15 residues. Filled out from reference TRBV7-8 and TRBJ2-7, the complete variable domain reads GAGVSQSPRYKVAKRGQDVALRCDPISGHVSLFWYQQALGQGPEFLTYFQNEAQLDKSGLPSDRFFAERPEGSVSTLKIQRTQQEDSAVYLCASSLERSVNYEQYFGPGTRLTVT.

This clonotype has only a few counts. The CDR3 DNA follows: TGTGCCAGCAGCGGGGGAGGGACTAGCGGGAGTTTCACCGGGGAGCTGTTTTTT. It translates to CASSGGGTSGSFTGELFF. This rearrangement joins TRBV7-2 to TRBJ2-2; 14 bases map to TRBD2. With V trimmed by 5 bases and J by 4 bases, 9 bases remained unmatched. CDR1 is SGHTA, CDR2 FQGNSA, per germline. The CDR3 loop spans 18 amino acids.